This T cell receptor (beta chain) was observed in a study of post-analysis software for immune sequencing data. General observations from the study: When patients were compared with controls, a handful of TRBV segments were more frequent, TRBV5-6, TRBV5-1 and TRBV20-1 among them. F-measure co-clustering was strong for batch-matched samples.

This clonotype has more than one count but fewer than ten. Its antigen is not identified. Per germline, CDR1 SEHNR and CDR2 FQNEAQ (reference sequence). There are 15 residues in the CDR3. Unique molecular identifiers were carried by the TCR beta cDNA libraries. TCRdb redid the calling of the PCR reads with MiXCR, one entry per CDR3 protein. The sample lists around 400,000 distinct CDR3 sequences; less than 40% were seen once. The sample was blood. The rearrangement uses TRBV7-9 and TRBJ2-5; D possibly corresponds to TRBD1 (6 bases). The J call may be in error: the DNA end matches TRBJ2-7 better. This sequence originates from a girl aged 2-9 years with multiple sclerosis. The CDR3 DNA reads TGTGCCAGCAGCCTCCAGGGGCGGAGGAGCTACGAGCAGTACTTC. Translating it yields CASSLQGRRSYEQYF.